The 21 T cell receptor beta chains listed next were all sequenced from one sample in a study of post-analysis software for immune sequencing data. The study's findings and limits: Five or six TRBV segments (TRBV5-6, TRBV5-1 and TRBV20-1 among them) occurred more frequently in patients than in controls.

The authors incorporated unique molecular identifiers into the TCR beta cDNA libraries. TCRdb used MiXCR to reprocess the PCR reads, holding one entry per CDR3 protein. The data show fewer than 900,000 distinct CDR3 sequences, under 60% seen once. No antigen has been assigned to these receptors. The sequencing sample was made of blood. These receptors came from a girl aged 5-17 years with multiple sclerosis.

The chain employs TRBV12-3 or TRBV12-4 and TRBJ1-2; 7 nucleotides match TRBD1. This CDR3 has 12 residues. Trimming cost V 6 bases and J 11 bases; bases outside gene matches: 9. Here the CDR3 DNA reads TGTGCCAGCAGCCCGCTTGGGACAGATTACACCTTC. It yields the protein CASSPLGTDYTF.

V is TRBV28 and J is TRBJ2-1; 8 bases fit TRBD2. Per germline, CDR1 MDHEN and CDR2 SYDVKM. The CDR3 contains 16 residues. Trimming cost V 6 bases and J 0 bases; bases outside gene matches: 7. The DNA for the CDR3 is TGTGCCAGCAGAGGAGTAAGCGGGAGCTCCTACAATGAGCAGTTCTTC. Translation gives CASRGVSGSSYNEQFF.

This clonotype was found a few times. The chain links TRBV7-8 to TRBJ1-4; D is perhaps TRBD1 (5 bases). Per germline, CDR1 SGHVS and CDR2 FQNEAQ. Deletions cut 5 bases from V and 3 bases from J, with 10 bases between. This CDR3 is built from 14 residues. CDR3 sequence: CASSRRAANEKLFF. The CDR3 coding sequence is TGTGCCAGCAGCCGCAGGGCAGCTAATGAAAAACTGTTTTTT.

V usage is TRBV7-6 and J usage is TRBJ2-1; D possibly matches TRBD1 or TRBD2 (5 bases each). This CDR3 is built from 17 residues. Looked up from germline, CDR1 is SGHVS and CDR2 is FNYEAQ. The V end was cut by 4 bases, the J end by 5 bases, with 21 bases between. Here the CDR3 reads CASSSLTSGTLNNEQFF. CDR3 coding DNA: TGTGCCAGCAGCTCACTAACTTCCGGGACGTTGAACAATGAGCAGTTCTTC.

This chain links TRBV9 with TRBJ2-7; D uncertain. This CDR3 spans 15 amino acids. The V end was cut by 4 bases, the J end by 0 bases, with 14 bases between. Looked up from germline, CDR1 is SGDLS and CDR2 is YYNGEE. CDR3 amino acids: CASSQVGSNSYEQYF. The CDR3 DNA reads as TGTGCCAGCAGCCAGGTGGGATCCAACTCCTACGAGCAGTACTTC.

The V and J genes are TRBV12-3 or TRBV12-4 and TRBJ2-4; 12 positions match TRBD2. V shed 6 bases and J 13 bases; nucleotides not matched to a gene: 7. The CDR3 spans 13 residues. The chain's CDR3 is CASRTSGRIEQYF. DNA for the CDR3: TGTGCCAGCAGGACTAGCGGGAGAATTGAGCAGTACTTC.

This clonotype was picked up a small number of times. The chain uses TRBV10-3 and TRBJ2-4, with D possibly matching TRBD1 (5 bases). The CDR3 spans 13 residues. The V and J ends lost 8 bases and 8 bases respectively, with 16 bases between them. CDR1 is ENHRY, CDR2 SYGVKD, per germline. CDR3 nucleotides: TGTGCCATCGGCGGCAGGGCGGATGACATTCAGTACTTC. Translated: CAIGGRADDIQYF.

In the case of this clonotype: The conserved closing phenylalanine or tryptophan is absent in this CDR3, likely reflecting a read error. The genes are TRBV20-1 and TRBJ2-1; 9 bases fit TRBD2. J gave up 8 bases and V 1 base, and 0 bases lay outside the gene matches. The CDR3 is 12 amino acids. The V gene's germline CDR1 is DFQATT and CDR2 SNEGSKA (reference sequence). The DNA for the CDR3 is TGCAGTGCTAGAGGACTAGCGGATGAGCAGTTCGTC. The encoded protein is CSARGLADEQFV.

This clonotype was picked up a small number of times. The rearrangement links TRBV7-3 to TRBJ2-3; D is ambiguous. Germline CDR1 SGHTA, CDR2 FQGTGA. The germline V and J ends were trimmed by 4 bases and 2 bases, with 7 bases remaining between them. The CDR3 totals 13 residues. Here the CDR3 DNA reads TGTGCCAGCAGCTGGGATAACACAGATACGCAGTATTTT. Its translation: CASSWDNTDTQYF.

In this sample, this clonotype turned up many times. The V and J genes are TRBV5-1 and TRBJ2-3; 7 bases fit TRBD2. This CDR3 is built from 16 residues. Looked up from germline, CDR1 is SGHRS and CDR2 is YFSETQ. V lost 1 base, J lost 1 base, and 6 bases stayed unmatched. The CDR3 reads CASSLRSSGGTDTQYF. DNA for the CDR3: TGCGCCAGCAGCTTGCGGTCTAGCGGAGGCACAGATACGCAGTATTTT.

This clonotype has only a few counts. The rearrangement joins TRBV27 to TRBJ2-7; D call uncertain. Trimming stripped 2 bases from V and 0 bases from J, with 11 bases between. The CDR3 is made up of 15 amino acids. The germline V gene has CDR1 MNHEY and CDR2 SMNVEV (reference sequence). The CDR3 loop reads CASSLKTTSSYEQYF. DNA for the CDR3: TGTGCCAGCAGTTTAAAGACGACCAGCTCCTACGAGCAGTACTTC.

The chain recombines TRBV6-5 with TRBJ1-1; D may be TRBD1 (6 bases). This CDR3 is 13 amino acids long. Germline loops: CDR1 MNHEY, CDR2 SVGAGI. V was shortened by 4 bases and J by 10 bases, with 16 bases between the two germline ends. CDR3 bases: TGTGCCAGCAGTTTTACAGGGTCGGTGGCAGCTTTCTTT. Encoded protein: CASSFTGSVAAFF.

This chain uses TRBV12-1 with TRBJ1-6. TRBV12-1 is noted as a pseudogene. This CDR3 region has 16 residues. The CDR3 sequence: CASSCGPQGPNSPLHF. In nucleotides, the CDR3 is TGTGCCAGCAGCTGCGGCCCCCAGGGCCCGAATTCACCCCTCCACTTT.

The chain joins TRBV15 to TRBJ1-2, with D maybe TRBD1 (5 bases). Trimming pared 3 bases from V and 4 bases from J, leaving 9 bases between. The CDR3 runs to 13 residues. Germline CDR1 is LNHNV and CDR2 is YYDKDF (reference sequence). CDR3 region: CATSRDKLYGYTF. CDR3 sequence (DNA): TGTGCCACCAGCAGGGACAAACTCTATGGCTACACCTTC.

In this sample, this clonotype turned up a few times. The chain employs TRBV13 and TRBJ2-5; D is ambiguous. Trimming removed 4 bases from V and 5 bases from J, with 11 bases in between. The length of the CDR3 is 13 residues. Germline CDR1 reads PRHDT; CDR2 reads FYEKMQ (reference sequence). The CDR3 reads CASSSLTEETQYF. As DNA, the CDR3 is TGTGCCAGCAGCTCCCTCACTGAGGAGACCCAGTACTTC.

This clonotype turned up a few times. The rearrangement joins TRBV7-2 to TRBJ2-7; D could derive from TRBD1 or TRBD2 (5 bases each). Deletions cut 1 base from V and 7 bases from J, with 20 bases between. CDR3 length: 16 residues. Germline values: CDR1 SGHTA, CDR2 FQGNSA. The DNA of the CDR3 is TGTGCCAGCAGCTTAGTTCGGCCAGGGACCGCCACGGAGCAGTACTTC. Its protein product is CASSLVRPGTATEQYF. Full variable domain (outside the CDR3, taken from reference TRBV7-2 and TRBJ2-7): GAGVSQSPSNKVTEKGKDVELRCDPISGHTALYWYRQSLGQGLEFLIYFQGNSAPDKSGLPSDRFSAERTGGSVSTLTIQRTQQEDSAVYLCASSLVRPGTATEQYFGPGTRLTVT.

CDR3 coding DNA: TGTGCCAGCGGGGACCCCGGGGACCATTACGAGCAGTACTTC. Translation: CASGDPGDHYEQYF. The gene calls are TRBV28 and TRBJ2-7, with D possibly being TRBD1 or TRBD2 (5 bases each). The germline V and J ends were trimmed by 8 bases and 4 bases, with 18 bases remaining between them. CDR1 and CDR2 from the germline V gene are MDHEN and SYDVKM. The CDR3 is 14 amino acids.

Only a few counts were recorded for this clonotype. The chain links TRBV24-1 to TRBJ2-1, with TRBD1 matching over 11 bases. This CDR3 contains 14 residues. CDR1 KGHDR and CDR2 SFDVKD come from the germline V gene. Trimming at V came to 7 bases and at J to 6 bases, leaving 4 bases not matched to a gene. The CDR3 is CATRGTGGRNEQFF. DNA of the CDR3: TGTGCCACCAGGGGGACAGGGGGTCGCAATGAGCAGTTCTTC.

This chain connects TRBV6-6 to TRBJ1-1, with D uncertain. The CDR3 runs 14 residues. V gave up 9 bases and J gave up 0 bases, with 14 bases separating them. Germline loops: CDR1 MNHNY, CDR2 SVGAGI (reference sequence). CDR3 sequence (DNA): TGTGCCAGTTTCGGGCTTGGGGTGAACACTGAAGCTTTCTTT. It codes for CASFGLGVNTEAFF.

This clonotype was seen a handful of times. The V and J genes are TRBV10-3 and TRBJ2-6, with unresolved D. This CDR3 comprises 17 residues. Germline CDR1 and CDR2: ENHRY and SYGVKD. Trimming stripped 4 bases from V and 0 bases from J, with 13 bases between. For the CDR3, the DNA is TGTGCCATCAGTGGAGTTGGAACAAGCTCTGGGGCCAACGTCCTGACTTTC. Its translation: CAISGVGTSSGANVLTF.

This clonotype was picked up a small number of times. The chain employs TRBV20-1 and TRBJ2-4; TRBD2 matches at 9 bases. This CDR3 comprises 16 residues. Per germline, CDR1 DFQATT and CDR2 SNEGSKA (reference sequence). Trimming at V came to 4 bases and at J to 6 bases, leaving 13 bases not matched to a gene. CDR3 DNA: TGCAGTGCTACTAAGCGGGAGGTGGCCAGTAGAAACATTCAGTACTTC. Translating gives CSATKREVASRNIQYF.